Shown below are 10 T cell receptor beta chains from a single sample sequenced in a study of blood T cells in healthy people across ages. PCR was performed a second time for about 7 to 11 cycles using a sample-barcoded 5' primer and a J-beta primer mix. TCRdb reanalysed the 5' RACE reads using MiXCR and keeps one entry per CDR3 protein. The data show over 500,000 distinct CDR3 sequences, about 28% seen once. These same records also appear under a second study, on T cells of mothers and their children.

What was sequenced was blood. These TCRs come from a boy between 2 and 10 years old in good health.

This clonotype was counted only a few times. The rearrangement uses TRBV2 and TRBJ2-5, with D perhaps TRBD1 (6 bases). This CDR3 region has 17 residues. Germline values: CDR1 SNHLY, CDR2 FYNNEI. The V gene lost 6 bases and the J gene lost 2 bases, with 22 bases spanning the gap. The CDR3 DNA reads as TGTGCCAGCAGACCAGGCCGGGGACAACTACTTCAAGAGACCCAGTACTTC. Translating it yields CASRPGRGQLLQETQYF.

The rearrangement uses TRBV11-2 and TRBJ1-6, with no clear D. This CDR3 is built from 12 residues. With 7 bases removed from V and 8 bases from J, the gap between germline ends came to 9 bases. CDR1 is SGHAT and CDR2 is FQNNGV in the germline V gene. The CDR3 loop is CASTIGDSPLHF. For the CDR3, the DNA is TGTGCCAGCACCATCGGAGATTCACCCCTCCACTTT. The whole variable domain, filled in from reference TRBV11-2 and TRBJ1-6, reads EAGVAQSPRYKIIEKRQSVAFWCNPISGHATLYWYQQILGQGPKLLIQFQNNGVVDDSQLPKDRFSAERLKGVDSTLKIQPAKLEDSAVYLCASTIGDSPLHFGNGTRLTVT.

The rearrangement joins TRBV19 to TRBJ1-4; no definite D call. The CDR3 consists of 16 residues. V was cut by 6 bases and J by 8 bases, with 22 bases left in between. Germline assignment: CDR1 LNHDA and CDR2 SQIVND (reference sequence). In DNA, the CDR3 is TGTGCCAGTAGCCAAACCCAACCTCGTGAAGGAGAAAAACTGTTTTTT. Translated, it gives CASSQTQPREGEKLFF.

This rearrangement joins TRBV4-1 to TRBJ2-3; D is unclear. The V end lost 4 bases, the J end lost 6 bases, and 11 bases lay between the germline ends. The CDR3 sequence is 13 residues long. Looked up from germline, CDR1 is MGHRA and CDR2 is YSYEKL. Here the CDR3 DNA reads TGCGCCAGCAGCCTCCCCTTTGAGGATACGCAGTATTTT. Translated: CASSLPFEDTQYF.

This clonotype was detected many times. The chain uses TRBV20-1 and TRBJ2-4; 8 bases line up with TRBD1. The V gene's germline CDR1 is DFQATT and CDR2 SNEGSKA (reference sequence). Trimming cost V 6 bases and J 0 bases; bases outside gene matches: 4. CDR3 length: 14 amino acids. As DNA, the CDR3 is TGCAGTGCCCCCACAGGGGGAGCCAAAAACATTCAGTACTTC. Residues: CSAPTGGAKNIQYF.

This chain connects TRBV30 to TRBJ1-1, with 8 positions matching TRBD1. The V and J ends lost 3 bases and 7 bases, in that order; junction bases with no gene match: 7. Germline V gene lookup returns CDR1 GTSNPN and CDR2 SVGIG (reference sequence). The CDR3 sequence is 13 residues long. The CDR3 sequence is CAWSRQGKSEAFF. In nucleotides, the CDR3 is TGTGCCTGGAGCAGACAGGGGAAGAGTGAAGCTTTCTTT.

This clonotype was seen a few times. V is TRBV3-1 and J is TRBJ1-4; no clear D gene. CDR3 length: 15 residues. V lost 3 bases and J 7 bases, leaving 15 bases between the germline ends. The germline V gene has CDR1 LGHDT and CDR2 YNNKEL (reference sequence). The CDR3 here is CASSHLTPAGEKLFF. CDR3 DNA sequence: TGTGCCAGCAGCCATCTTACACCAGCGGGTGAAAAACTGTTTTTT.

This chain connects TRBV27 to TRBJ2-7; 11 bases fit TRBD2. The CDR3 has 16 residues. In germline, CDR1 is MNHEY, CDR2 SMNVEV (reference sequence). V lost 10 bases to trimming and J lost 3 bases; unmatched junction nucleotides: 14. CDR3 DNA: TGTGCCACCAAAACCAGAGGAGGGACTAGCGGCTACGAGCAGTACTTC. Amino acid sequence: CATKTRGGTSGYEQYF.

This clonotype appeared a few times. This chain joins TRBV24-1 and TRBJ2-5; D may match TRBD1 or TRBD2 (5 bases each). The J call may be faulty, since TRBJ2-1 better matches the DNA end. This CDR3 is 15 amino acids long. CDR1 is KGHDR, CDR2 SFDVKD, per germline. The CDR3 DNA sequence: TGTGCCACCAGTGATCCGGGGACGTCCCGTAATGAGCAGTTCTTC. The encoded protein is CATSDPGTSRNEQFF.

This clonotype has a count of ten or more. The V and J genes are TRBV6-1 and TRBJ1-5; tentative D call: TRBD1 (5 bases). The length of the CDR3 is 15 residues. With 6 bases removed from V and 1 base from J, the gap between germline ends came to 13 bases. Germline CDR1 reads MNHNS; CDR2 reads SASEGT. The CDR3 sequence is CASSIRGGSNQPQHF. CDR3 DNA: TGTGCCAGCAGCATTAGGGGCGGCAGCAATCAGCCCCAGCATTTT.